What follows are 13 T cell receptor beta chains derived from one specimen sequenced in a study of blood T cell repertoires in COVID-19. TCRdb's copy holds only in-frame clones and misses some; the assay was immunoSEQ multiplex PCR. The sample has about 300,000 clones, around four fifths seen once. Specimen: peripheral blood. The origin of the receptors is a woman aged 45-65 years with acute or convalescent COVID-19.

The J gene is TRBJ2-2, the V gene TRBV7-3; D is uncertain. The V gene's germline CDR1 is SGHTA and CDR2 FQGTGA. Between the trimmed V and J ends, which lost 5 bases and 6 bases, there was a span of 7 bases. The CDR3 is 12 residues long. CDR3 sequence (DNA): TGTGCCAGCAGCCCCCAGTCCGGGGAGCTGTTTTTT. Translated, it gives CASSPQSGELFF.

This chain joins TRBV4-1 and TRBJ2-1; 7 nucleotides align to TRBD2. Germline V lookup: CDR1 MGHRA, CDR2 YSYEKL. V was pared by 5 bases and J by 5 bases, with 3 bases of the junction left unmatched. This CDR3 has 13 amino acids. In DNA, the CDR3 is TGCGCCAGCAGCAGACGGGGGGACAATGAGCAGTTCTTC. The encoded protein is CASSRRGDNEQFF.

The CDR3 DNA sequence: TGTGCCAGCAGCTTACCCGGACTAAGAAACTACGAGCAGTACTTC. Residues: CASSLPGLRNYEQYF. V usage is TRBV7-2 and J usage is TRBJ2-7, with D maybe TRBD2 (6 bases). Germline CDR1 is SGHTA and CDR2 is FQGNSA. Trimming stripped 2 bases from V and 3 bases from J, with 14 bases between. The CDR3 is 15 amino acids.

The rearrangement uses TRBV12-5 and TRBJ1-2, with 8 bases aligning to TRBD1. From germline, CDR1 is LGHNT and CDR2 FRNRAP. The junction had 0 bases not matched to a gene; V was cut back by 1 base and J by 2 bases. The CDR3 runs 14 residues. In DNA, the CDR3 is TGTGCTAGTGGTTTGGGACAGGGGAACTATGGCTACACCTTC. Amino acids: CASGLGQGNYGYTF.

The J gene is TRBJ2-1, the V gene TRBV11-2; possibly TRBD1 for D (6 bases). The V end lost 3 bases, the J end lost 6 bases, and 12 bases lay between the germline ends. This CDR3 is 14 amino acids long. The V gene's germline CDR1 is SGHAT and CDR2 FQNNGV. In DNA form, the CDR3 reads TGTGCCAGCAGCTTGAGGGTACAGGGCAATGAGCAGTTCTTC. Its protein product is CASSLRVQGNEQFF.

The chain carries TRBV3-1 (or the pseudogene TRBV3-2) and TRBJ1-6; weak D call: TRBD1 (5 bases). V lost 11 bases, J lost 5 bases, and 10 bases lay in between. From germline, CDR1 is LGHDT and CDR2 YNNKEL (reference sequence). CDR3 length equals 12 residues. In DNA form, the CDR3 reads TGTGCCGCGGGGGGGAATAATTCACCCCTCCACTTT. Its translation: CAAGGNNSPLHF.

This sequence joins TRBV3-1 (or the pseudogene TRBV3-2) and TRBJ2-3; 13 nucleotides align to TRBD2. Trimming took 5 bases from V and 8 from J; bases not matched to a gene: 4. This CDR3 region has 14 residues. The V gene's germline CDR1 is LGHDT and CDR2 YNNKEL (reference sequence). The CDR3 loop reads CASSFTSGGATQYF. As DNA, the CDR3 is TGTGCCAGCAGCTTTACTAGCGGGGGGGCTACGCAGTATTTT.

The chain's CDR3 is CASSLVSPSSSGRAFLDTQYF. CDR3 bases: TGTGCCAGCAGTTTAGTTTCCCCTTCCTCTAGCGGGAGGGCCTTCTTGGATACGCAGTATTTT. The chain recombines TRBV28 with TRBJ2-3; 12 bases agree with TRBD2. The ends lost 2 bases at V and 6 bases at J; junction bases unmatched: 21. The CDR3 consists of 21 residues. Germline loops: CDR1 MDHEN, CDR2 SYDVKM. Full variable domain (outside the CDR3, taken from reference TRBV28 and TRBJ2-3): DVKVTQSSRYLVKRTGEKVFLECVQDMDHENMFWYRQDPGLGLRLIYFSYDVKMKEKGDIPEGYSVSREKKERFSLILESASTNQTSMYLCASSLVSPSSSGRAFLDTQYFGPGTRLTVL.

This rearrangement joins TRBV6-6 to TRBJ1-4, with 9 bases that match TRBD1. Germline CDR1 and CDR2: MNHNY and SVGAGI (reference sequence). The CDR3 is made up of 13 amino acids. J lost 8 bases, V lost 6 bases, and 4 bases had no gene match. For the CDR3, the DNA is TGTGCCAGCAGGGGGGACAGGGACGAAAAACTGTTTTTT. This gives the protein CASRGDRDEKLFF.

The chain uses TRBV3-1 (or the pseudogene TRBV3-2) and TRBJ1-2; 8 bases are shared with TRBD1. This CDR3 is built from 13 residues. Per the germline V gene, CDR1 is LGHDT and CDR2 is YNNKEL (reference sequence). With V trimmed by 5 bases and J by 8 bases, 7 bases remained unmatched. The CDR3 loop reads CASSDDDRGGYTF. The DNA for the CDR3 is TGTGCCAGCAGCGACGATGACAGGGGAGGCTACACCTTC.

The rearrangement links TRBV10-3 to TRBJ1-3; the match to TRBD1 covers 8 bases. CDR1 and CDR2 (germline): ENHRY, SYGVKD. The CDR3 loop spans 14 amino acids. V lost 8 bases and J lost 4; bases outside the gene matches: 7. CDR3 in amino acids: CAIGQGASGNTIYF. CDR3 sequence (DNA): TGTGCCATCGGCCAGGGGGCTTCGGGAAACACCATATATTTT.

Comment on this clone: Other DNA sequences in this sample translate to the same CDR3. The J gene is TRBJ2-5, the V gene TRBV20-1, with D hard to call. The CDR3 loop spans 11 amino acids. CDR1 is DFQATT and CDR2 is SNEGSKA in the germline V gene (reference sequence). The V and J ends lost 1 base and 5 bases respectively, with 5 bases between them. As DNA, the CDR3 is TGCAGTGCTAGAGTCGGGGAGACCCAGTACTTC. This codes for CSARVGETQYF.

This sequence joins TRBV7-2 and TRBJ2-1, with no clear D. CDR3 length equals 13 residues. Looked up from germline, CDR1 is SGHTA and CDR2 is FQGNSA. V lost 1 base and J lost 9, with 10 bases in between. CDR3 DNA: TGTGCCAGCAGCTTAGTAGGCCCAGGTGAGCAGTTCTTC. It specifies CASSLVGPGEQFF. Based on the CDR3 plus reference TRBV7-2 and TRBJ2-1, the full variable domain is GAGVSQSPSNKVTEKGKDVELRCDPISGHTALYWYRQSLGQGLEFLIYFQGNSAPDKSGLPSDRFSAERTGGSVSTLTIQRTQQEDSAVYLCASSLVGPGEQFFGPGTRLTVL.